These 17 T cell receptor beta chains were all obtained from the same sample, sequenced in a study of cytomegalovirus exposure and HLA in healthy donors. Primers: 60 Vbeta forward and 13 Jbeta reverse. The table came from immunoSEQ multiplex PCR; TCRdb's copy has only in-frame clones and leaves some out. Found here are some 180,000 clones, 75% to 80% of them singletons; the top ten hold roughly 3%. The sequencing sample was made of PBMCs. The source of these receptors is a female donor in good health and CMV-seronegative.

The chain combines TRBV10-3 with TRBJ1-2, with 8 bases aligning to TRBD1. CDR1 ENHRY and CDR2 SYGVKD come from the germline V gene. J gave up 4 bases and V 7 bases, and 8 bases lay outside the gene matches. The CDR3 loop spans 14 amino acids. This CDR3 is CAITGQGAGYGYTF. CDR3 in DNA: TGTGCCATCACCGGACAGGGTGCAGGCTATGGCTACACCTTC.

This clone was counted between two and nine times. The chain combines TRBV7-3 with TRBJ2-1, with 10 positions matching TRBD2. J gave up 8 bases and V 2 bases, and 9 bases lay outside the gene matches. The length of the CDR3 is 16 residues. Germline lookup yields CDR1 SGHTA and CDR2 FQGTGA. In DNA form, the CDR3 reads TGTGCCAGCAGCTTAGACAGCGGGGGGGCCATCTATGAGCAGTTCTTC. Protein sequence: CASSLDSGGAIYEQFF.

The chain combines TRBV20-1 with TRBJ2-7; D possibly corresponds to TRBD2 (5 bases). Trimming took off 5 bases at V and 3 bases at J, with 8 bases between the two ends. Germline V gene data show CDR1 as DFQATT and CDR2 as SNEGSKA (reference sequence). This CDR3 region has 11 residues. Written as DNA, the CDR3 is TGCAGTGCTCCGGCGGGCTACGAGCAGTACTTC. It specifies CSAPAGYEQYF.

Only a few counts were recorded for this clone. The chain links TRBV7-8 to TRBJ1-3; 9 positions agree with TRBD1. J was trimmed by 2 bases and V by 5 bases; bases with no gene match: 7. CDR1 SGHVS and CDR2 FQNEAQ come from the germline V gene. The CDR3 extends over 16 amino acids. The CDR3 region has the DNA TGTGCCAGCAGCCCAAGGGACAGGGTTGCTGGAAACACCATATATTTT. This encodes CASSPRDRVAGNTIYF.

This chain uses TRBV5-1 with TRBJ2-5; D is possibly TRBD1 (6 bases). The germline V gene has CDR1 SGHRS and CDR2 YFSETQ. This CDR3 region has 14 residues. The V gene lost 4 bases and the J gene lost 1 base, with 11 bases spanning the gap. The CDR3 spells CASSPGQLQETQYF. The CDR3 bases are TGCGCCAGCAGCCCCGGACAGCTCCAAGAGACCCAGTACTTC.

V gene TRBV30 combines with J gene TRBJ1-1; weak D call: TRBD1 (6 bases). V lost 0 bases and J lost 7, with 12 bases in between. The CDR3 totals 13 residues. From germline, CDR1 is GTSNPN and CDR2 SVGIG (reference sequence). CDR3 DNA sequence: TGTGCCTGGAGTGTACAGGGTTGGAATGAAGCTTTCTTT. This gives the protein CAWSVQGWNEAFF.

The chain couples TRBV7-2 to TRBJ2-1; TRBD2 is a possible D gene (7 bases). The CDR3 runs to 18 residues. The V gene's germline CDR1 is SGHTA and CDR2 FQGNSA. With 0 bases removed from V and 3 bases from J, the gap between germline ends came to 18 bases. The CDR3 spells CASSLALGAGAGYNEQFF. CDR3 nucleotides: TGTGCCAGCAGCTTAGCGCTGGGGGCGGGGGCAGGCTACAATGAGCAGTTCTTC.

The V call is TRBV19, the J call TRBJ2-4; tentatively, D is TRBD2 (5 bases). Trimming shortened V by 3 bases and J by 0 bases, and 15 bases separated the two germline ends. This CDR3 region has 17 residues. The germline V gene encodes CDR1 LNHDA and CDR2 SQIVND (reference sequence). CDR3: CASSIGVGGLAKNIQYF. In DNA, the CDR3 is TGTGCCAGTAGTATTGGGGTCGGCGGACTAGCCAAAAACATTCAGTACTTC.

CDR3 in amino acids: CAWSRQGALARGETQYF. The CDR3 nucleotides read TGTGCCTGGAGCCGACAGGGGGCGCTGGCTAGGGGAGAGACCCAGTACTTC. The V and J genes are TRBV30 and TRBJ2-5; 10 positions agree with TRBD1. The V and J ends lost 3 bases and 4 bases, in that order; junction bases with no gene match: 14. The V gene's germline CDR1 is GTSNPN and CDR2 SVGIG (reference sequence). This CDR3 has 17 residues.

The genes are TRBV7-8 and TRBJ1-3, with 9 bases identical to TRBD1. J was trimmed by 0 bases and V by 0 bases; bases with no gene match: 9. The CDR3 spans 19 residues. CDR1 is SGHVS, CDR2 FQNEAQ, per germline. The CDR3 protein is CASSLARTGASYSGNTIYF. In nucleotides, the CDR3 is TGTGCCAGCAGCTTAGCCCGGACAGGGGCATCTTACTCTGGAAACACCATATATTTT.

The chain employs TRBV7-2 and TRBJ1-6, with D perhaps TRBD1 (6 bases). The V end was cut by 7 bases, the J end by 15 bases, with 13 bases between. Germline values: CDR1 SGHTA, CDR2 FQGNSA. The CDR3 has 11 amino acids. DNA for the CDR3: TGTGCCAGCACCAAGGGGGATCTCCTCCACTTT. This codes for CASTKGDLLHF.

The chain uses TRBV5-4 and TRBJ2-7; D is possibly TRBD2 (5 bases). The CDR3 loop spans 14 amino acids. With 0 bases removed from V and 4 bases from J, the gap between germline ends came to 11 bases. CDR1 is SGHNT, CDR2 YYREEE, per germline (reference sequence). For the CDR3, the DNA is TGTGCCAGCAGCTTGGGGTCCGGCGGGTACGAGCAGTACTTC. Amino acids: CASSLGSGGYEQYF.

This chain uses TRBV13 with TRBJ2-5; 13 bases align to TRBD2. CDR1 and CDR2 from the germline V gene are PRHDT and FYEKMQ (reference sequence). The CDR3 totals 18 residues. V dropped 5 bases and J dropped 6; count of bases not matched to a gene: 15. Written as DNA, the CDR3 is TGTGCCAGCAGCCCGGGGAGGACTAGCGGGAGTGGTTGGAAGACCCAGTACTTC. It specifies CASSPGRTSGSGWKTQYF.

This chain joins TRBV7-8 and TRBJ1-1; 8 bases line up with TRBD1. Germline trimming cut 3 bases from V and 3 bases from J; bases unmatched to any gene: 0. The CDR3 has 13 residues. CDR1 and CDR2 from the germline V gene are SGHVS and FQNEAQ. CDR3: CASSLDRDTEAFF. The DNA for the CDR3 is TGTGCCAGCAGCTTGGACAGGGACACTGAAGCTTTCTTT.

The chain is built from TRBV18 and TRBJ1-1; 9 bases agree with TRBD1. Germline V gene lookup returns CDR1 KGHSH and CDR2 LQKENI. CDR3 size: 13 residues. V was pared by 8 bases and J by 4 bases, with 5 bases of the junction left unmatched. The CDR3 spells CASLTTGGTEAFF. CDR3 sequence (DNA): TGTGCCAGCCTCACGACAGGGGGCACTGAAGCTTTCTTT.

This chain connects TRBV6-1 to TRBJ2-3; no definite D call. This CDR3 is built from 13 residues. CDR1 is MNHNS, CDR2 SASEGT, per germline. With 6 bases removed from V and 5 bases from J, the gap between germline ends came to 12 bases. The CDR3 region is CASSAQIGDTQYF. Here the CDR3 DNA reads TGTGCCAGCAGCGCCCAGATTGGAGATACGCAGTATTTT.

This chain links TRBV7-9 with TRBJ1-2; 7 nucleotides match TRBD1. Germline-derived CDR1 and CDR2 are SEHNR and FQNEAQ (reference sequence). The length of the CDR3 is 15 residues. The trim removed 4 bases at V and 0 bases at J, leaving 5 bases unmatched. The CDR3 is CASSWTGGPNYGYTF. Written as DNA, the CDR3 is TGTGCCAGCAGCTGGACAGGCGGACCTAACTATGGCTACACCTTC.